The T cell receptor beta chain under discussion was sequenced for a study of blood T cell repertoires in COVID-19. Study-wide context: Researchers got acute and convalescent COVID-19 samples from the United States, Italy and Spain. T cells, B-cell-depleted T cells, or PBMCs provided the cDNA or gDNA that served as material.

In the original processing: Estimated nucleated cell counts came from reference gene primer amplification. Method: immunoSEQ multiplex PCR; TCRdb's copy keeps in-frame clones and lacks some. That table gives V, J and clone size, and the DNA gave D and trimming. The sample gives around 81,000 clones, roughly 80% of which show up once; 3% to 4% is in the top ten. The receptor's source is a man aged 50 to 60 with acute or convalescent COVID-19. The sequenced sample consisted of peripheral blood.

In nucleotides, the CDR3 is TGTGCCAGCAGTGCCGGGACTAGGGCCGGGGAGCTGTTTTTT. It codes for CASSAGTRAGELFF. The chain recombines TRBV6-6 with TRBJ2-2; TRBD2 matches 8 bases. The CDR3 has 14 residues. The V gene end was trimmed by 5 bases and the J gene end by 6 bases; junction bases not matched to a gene: 5. The germline CDR1 and CDR2 sequences are MNHNY and SVGAGI (reference sequence).